One sample yielded the 30 T cell receptor beta chains listed below, sequenced in a study of human T cells and chemical hapten exposure. As to time point: patch test 3, about 24 weeks after DPC sensitization. The treatment is: therapeutic diphenylcyclopropenone sensitization with weekly scalp DPC. In TCRdb, the RACE reads were re-called with MiXCR into one record per CDR3 protein. The data contain roughly 69,000 distinct CDR3 sequences, roughly 11% of them seen just once; the ten biggest clones take up about 2%. This sample comprised whole blood, obtained in connection with sensitization to the hapten diphenylcyclopropenone (DPC). All receptors come from a woman younger than 45 with alopecia areata. Some clones in this sample may be carry-over from other donors' samples.

The table lists this clonotype with a few counts. The chain uses TRBV10-3 and TRBJ2-2; D is ambiguous. With 0 bases removed from V and 1 base from J, the gap between germline ends came to 6 bases. The CDR3 is made up of 15 amino acids. CDR1 is ENHRY and CDR2 is SYGVKD in the germline V gene. This CDR3 is CAISESTGNTGELFF. CDR3 nucleotides: TGTGCCATCAGTGAGTCGACTGGGAACACCGGGGAGCTGTTTTTT.

This clonotype was recorded many times. V gene TRBV7-3 combines with J gene TRBJ1-1, with a weak D call TRBD1 (5 bases). The CDR3 contains 13 residues. V was shortened by 3 bases and J by 4 bases, with 9 bases between the two germline ends. From germline, CDR1 is SGHTA and CDR2 FQGTGA. This CDR3 reads CASSFGGGTEAFF. For the CDR3, the DNA is TGTGCCAGCAGCTTTGGTGGGGGCACTGAAGCTTTCTTT. The whole variable domain, filled in from reference TRBV7-3 and TRBJ1-1, reads GAGVSQTPSNKVTEKGKYVELRCDPISGHTALYWYRQSLGQGPEFLIYFQGTGAADDSGLPNDRFFAVRPEGSVSTLKIQRTERGDSAVYLCASSFGGGTEAFFGQGTRLTVV.

The chain joins TRBV5-6 to TRBJ1-2, with a tentative D call TRBD1 (6 bases). Trimming removed 2 bases at V and 2 bases at J, with 10 bases between. This CDR3 is 14 amino acids long. Looked up from germline, CDR1 is SGHDT and CDR2 is YYEEEE. In DNA form, the CDR3 reads TGTGCCAGCAGCTTTACAGGGAGGAACTATGGCTACACCTTC. The encoded protein is CASSFTGRNYGYTF.

This clonotype was found many times. The chain carries TRBV29-1 and TRBJ2-1, with D uncertain. Per germline, CDR1 SQVTM and CDR2 ANQGSEA. The CDR3 length is 13 residues. The V gene lost 3 bases and the J gene lost 6 bases, with 12 bases spanning the gap. CDR3 amino acids: CSVDSPGGNEQFF. Written as DNA, the CDR3 is TGCAGCGTTGATAGTCCGGGCGGCAATGAGCAGTTCTTC.

The gene calls are TRBV2 and TRBJ2-7; 9 bases align to TRBD2. There are 15 residues in the CDR3. Trimming took 2 bases from V and 4 from J; bases not matched to a gene: 6. Germline V gives CDR1 SNHLY, CDR2 FYNNEI. The CDR3 sequence is CASSENPTSGYEQYF. CDR3 nucleotides: TGTGCCAGCAGTGAAAATCCGACTAGCGGTTACGAGCAGTACTTC.

This clonotype was detected ten times or more. This sequence joins TRBV6-2 or TRBV6-3 and TRBJ2-1; 9 nucleotides align to TRBD1. The CDR3 consists of 17 residues. Germline CDR1 is MNHEY and CDR2 is SVGEGT. V dropped 5 bases and J dropped 0; count of bases not matched to a gene: 8. The CDR3 protein is CASSGTGRTLSYNEQFF. The DNA for the CDR3 is TGTGCCAGCAGTGGGACAGGGCGAACCCTCTCCTACAATGAGCAGTTCTTC.

This chain joins TRBV9 and TRBJ2-2, with 7 bases identical to TRBD2. With 0 bases clipped from V and 11 bases from J, the junction kept 7 bases outside the gene matches. This CDR3 contains 14 residues. CDR1 is SGDLS and CDR2 is YYNGEE in the germline V gene. The CDR3 coding sequence is TGTGCCAGCAGCGTAGACCTAGCGGCCTTTGAGCTGTTTTTT. Translated, it gives CASSVDLAAFELFF.

This chain connects TRBV9 to TRBJ2-1; D might be TRBD2 (6 bases). CDR1 SGDLS and CDR2 YYNGEE come from the germline V gene. The CDR3 runs 14 residues. Trimming stripped 0 bases from V and 6 bases from J, with 10 bases between. CDR3: CASSVVPTSNEQFF. DNA for the CDR3: TGTGCCAGCAGCGTAGTGCCGACTAGCAATGAGCAGTTCTTC.

This rearrangement joins TRBV7-6 to TRBJ2-1; TRBD2 matches at 8 bases. Per germline, CDR1 SGHVS and CDR2 FNYEAQ. After removal of 4 bases from V and 0 bases from J, the junction contained 11 bases not matched to a gene. This CDR3 is 18 amino acids long. CDR3 protein: CASSSNTAGDHSYNEQFF. CDR3 nucleotide sequence: TGTGCCAGCAGCTCTAATACAGCGGGGGACCACTCCTACAATGAGCAGTTCTTC.

This clonotype was picked up many times. CDR3 DNA sequence: TGTGCCAGCAGTTACCTGACAGGGTCAGGTGGCTACACCTTC. Encoded protein: CASSYLTGSGGYTF. The V gene is TRBV6-2 or TRBV6-3, the J gene TRBJ1-2; 7 bases map to TRBD1. The CDR3 extends over 14 amino acids. The trim removed 2 bases at V and 7 bases at J, leaving 7 bases unmatched. The germline V gene has CDR1 MNHEY and CDR2 SVGEGT.

The chain is built from TRBV20-1 and TRBJ2-1, with D possibly matching TRBD2 (6 bases). Germline V gives CDR1 DFQATT, CDR2 SNEGSKA (reference sequence). V shed 5 bases and J shed 0 bases, with 14 bases lying between them. The CDR3 loop spans 15 amino acids. In DNA, the CDR3 is TGCAGTGCTGGGGGACTCCAGGTCTCCTACAATGAGCAGTTCTTC. It encodes CSAGGLQVSYNEQFF.

This clonotype was found a few times. The CDR3 DNA reads as TGCAGTTCCTTAGCGGGGGCCAGCCTCAGGGAGCAGTTCTTC. This gives the protein CSSLAGASLREQFF. This chain joins TRBV20-1 and TRBJ2-1; the match to TRBD2 covers 9 bases. Germline V CDR1 and CDR2: DFQATT, SNEGSKA (reference sequence). The CDR3 consists of 14 residues. Germline trimming cut 8 bases from V and 10 bases from J; bases unmatched to any gene: 15.

The table lists this clonotype with a few counts. This rearrangement joins TRBV28 to TRBJ2-5; 10 nucleotides agree with TRBD2. J lost 4 bases, V lost 7 bases, and 6 bases had no gene match. The CDR3 spans 14 residues. Germline loops: CDR1 MDHEN, CDR2 SYDVKM. CDR3 region: CASTSGRMRETQYF. CDR3 nucleotides: TGTGCCAGCACTAGCGGGAGAATGAGAGAGACCCAGTACTTC.

This clonotype was seen only a few times. The chain links TRBV2 to TRBJ2-5; weak D call: TRBD2 (6 bases). Trimming took 6 bases from V and 1 from J, leaving 12 bases between them. The CDR3 totals 14 residues. Germline V lookup: CDR1 SNHLY, CDR2 FYNNEI. CDR3 bases: TGTGCCAGCAGCGACCAGGGAGGCCAAGAGACCCAGTACTTC. It codes for CASSDQGGQETQYF.

This clonotype was detected a few times. V usage is TRBV28 and J usage is TRBJ2-1; D is uncertain. Germline assignment: CDR1 MDHEN and CDR2 SYDVKM. This CDR3 is 12 amino acids long. The ends were cut back, 7 bases at V and 15 bases at J, with 19 bases in the middle. This chain's CDR3 is CASITFTGRWFF. The DNA of the CDR3 is TGTGCCAGCATTACTTTCACCGGACGGTGGTTCTTC.

This clonotype was detected a few times. This sequence joins TRBV9 and TRBJ2-7, with 9 bases aligning to TRBD1. Per the germline V gene, CDR1 is SGDLS and CDR2 is YYNGEE. V lost 0 bases to trimming and J lost 6 bases; unmatched junction nucleotides: 4. CDR3 length: 14 amino acids. The CDR3 DNA sequence: TGTGCCAGCAGCGTAGGACAGGGGGTGATCGAGCAGTACTTC. Translating it yields CASSVGQGVIEQYF.

The genes are TRBV12-3 or TRBV12-4 and TRBJ1-5; unclear D gene. V was cut by 2 bases and J by 2 bases, with 13 bases left in between. CDR3 length: 16 residues. CDR3 DNA: TGTGCCAGCAGTTTACGTCCGGACCCGGGCAATCAGCCCCAGCATTTT. It encodes CASSLRPDPGNQPQHF.

The V gene is TRBV28, the J gene TRBJ2-7; 7 positions match TRBD1. CDR3 size: 15 residues. V dropped 4 bases and J dropped 4; count of bases not matched to a gene: 10. Germline V lookup: CDR1 MDHEN, CDR2 SYDVKM. The CDR3 DNA is TGTGCCAGCAGTTCCCCCCCGACAGGGAGATACGAGCAGTACTTC. It specifies CASSSPPTGRYEQYF. The whole variable domain, filled in from reference TRBV28 and TRBJ2-7, reads DVKVTQSSRYLVKRTGEKVFLECVQDMDHENMFWYRQDPGLGLRLIYFSYDVKMKEKGDIPEGYSVSREKKERFSLILESASTNQTSMYLCASSSPPTGRYEQYFGPGTRLTVT.

This chain connects TRBV30 to TRBJ2-7, with D tentatively TRBD2 (6 bases). The CDR3 sequence is 13 residues long. V was clipped by 2 bases and J by 1 base, with 9 bases between them. Per germline, CDR1 GTSNPN and CDR2 SVGIG (reference sequence). The CDR3 nucleotides are TGTGCCTGGAGTTCGGGAGCTTCCTACGAGCAGTACTTC. It codes for CAWSSGASYEQYF.

This clonotype was counted a few times. As DNA, the CDR3 is TGCAGTGCTAGTACTAGCGGGAGGGCCGGAGAGCAGTACTTC. This codes for CSASTSGRAGEQYF. The chain joins TRBV20-1 to TRBJ2-7, with 13 bases identical to TRBD2. Trimming at V came to 3 bases and at J to 7 bases, leaving 6 bases not matched to a gene. The CDR3 totals 14 residues. Germline V gene sequence: CDR1 DFQATT, CDR2 SNEGSKA (reference sequence).

A few counts support this clonotype. The chain uses TRBV5-6 and TRBJ2-1; TRBD1 might be the D (6 bases). Trimming cost V 4 bases and J 0 bases, with 11 bases left between them. Germline V lookup: CDR1 SGHDT, CDR2 YYEEEE. The CDR3 extends over 15 amino acids. The CDR3 spells CASSGGQSSYNEQFF. The CDR3 DNA sequence: TGTGCCAGCAGCGGGGGCCAGAGCTCCTACAATGAGCAGTTCTTC.

The J gene is TRBJ2-1, the V gene TRBV4-3; D is undetermined. The CDR3 sequence is 13 residues long. Germline lookup yields CDR1 LGHNA and CDR2 YSLEER. Between the trimmed V and J ends, which lost 1 base and 9 bases, there was a span of 10 bases. The CDR3, as DNA: TGCGCCAGCAGCCAAGTAAAACTTCGTGAGCAGTTCTTC. Residues: CASSQVKLREQFF.

This clonotype was found a few times. The rearrangement links TRBV4-3 to TRBJ2-4, with 13 bases that match TRBD2. CDR1 and CDR2 from the germline V gene are LGHNA and YSLEER. The CDR3 spans 20 residues. Germline trimming cut 0 bases from V and 0 bases from J; bases unmatched to any gene: 8. The CDR3 DNA reads as TGCGCCAGCAGCCAAGATCTGGGACTAGCGGGACAACTAGCCAAAAACATTCAGTACTTC. Protein: CASSQDLGLAGQLAKNIQYF.

This chain uses TRBV28 with TRBJ2-5; 7 bases line up with TRBD1. This CDR3 has 14 residues. J lost 2 bases, V lost 5 bases, and 5 bases had no gene match. Germline assignment: CDR1 MDHEN and CDR2 SYDVKM. In nucleotides, the CDR3 is TGTGCCAGCAGTCCGGGACAGACACAAGAGACCCAGTACTTC. Translating it yields CASSPGQTQETQYF. The entire variable domain, with the rest obtained from reference TRBV28 and TRBJ2-5, is as follows: DVKVTQSSRYLVKRTGEKVFLECVQDMDHENMFWYRQDPGLGLRLIYFSYDVKMKEKGDIPEGYSVSREKKERFSLILESASTNQTSMYLCASSPGQTQETQYFGPGTRLLVL.

This clonotype occurred a few times. The CDR3 DNA reads TGTGCCAGCAGCTTAGCCAGACAGGGGGCGGGCGACAATGAGCAGTTCTTC. It specifies CASSLARQGAGDNEQFF. The V and J genes are TRBV7-9 and TRBJ2-1; 10 bases agree with TRBD1. CDR3 size: 17 residues. The J segment lost 5 bases and the V segment lost 0 bases, leaving 7 bases of the junction unmatched. Per germline, CDR1 SEHNR and CDR2 FQNEAQ (reference sequence).

Only a few counts were recorded for this clonotype. This chain connects TRBV5-5 to TRBJ2-7; TRBD2 is a possible D gene (7 bases). Germline lookup yields CDR1 SGHKS and CDR2 YYEKEE (reference sequence). The CDR3 extends over 16 amino acids. Trimming cost V 8 bases and J 7 bases, with 28 bases left between them. The CDR3 bases are TGTGCCAGTCTGGGGGCGGGAGAGCCCCCTATTGAGGAGCAGTACTTC. Its translation is CASLGAGEPPIEEQYF.

This clonotype was observed a few times. V gene TRBV28 combines with J gene TRBJ1-1, with a tentative D call TRBD1 (6 bases). Germline V lookup: CDR1 MDHEN, CDR2 SYDVKM. V was clipped by 4 bases and J by 6 bases, with 12 bases between them. This CDR3 region has 13 residues. The CDR3 nucleotides read TGTGCCAGCAGTTCCGGACAGTACCCTGAAGCTTTCTTT. Its translation is CASSSGQYPEAFF. The full variable domain, with the rest looked up from reference TRBV28 and TRBJ1-1, is DVKVTQSSRYLVKRTGEKVFLECVQDMDHENMFWYRQDPGLGLRLIYFSYDVKMKEKGDIPEGYSVSREKKERFSLILESASTNQTSMYLCASSSGQYPEAFFGQGTRLTVV.

There are a few counts of this clonotype. This chain uses TRBV2 with TRBJ1-1; D ambiguous. The CDR3 loop spans 13 amino acids. The V end lost 6 bases, the J end lost 3 bases, and 11 bases lay between the germline ends. The V gene's germline CDR1 is SNHLY and CDR2 FYNNEI. This chain's CDR3 is CASSIDGYTEAFF. DNA for the CDR3: TGTGCCAGCAGCATAGACGGATACACTGAAGCTTTCTTT.

V and J are TRBV24-1 and TRBJ2-1; 8 nucleotides line up with TRBD2. The CDR3 has 15 residues. Germline-derived CDR1 and CDR2 are KGHDR and SFDVKD. Trimming removed 9 bases from V and 3 bases from J; junction bases left unmatched: 9. CDR3 in DNA: TGTGCCACCGCCACGGCGGGAGGCAACTACAATGAGCAGTTCTTC. This encodes CATATAGGNYNEQFF.

Ten or more counts support this clonotype. Here the CDR3 reads CASSFTEDTEAFF. The CDR3 DNA reads as TGTGCCAGCAGCTTTACAGAGGACACTGAAGCTTTCTTT. The chain combines TRBV5-5 with TRBJ1-1; no reliable D call. This CDR3 is built from 13 residues. The germline V gene has CDR1 SGHKS and CDR2 YYEKEE (reference sequence). V lost 2 bases and J lost 3, with 8 bases in between.